This TCR beta chain came from a study of T-cell reconstitution after alpha-beta-depleted transplantation in children. Preparation of the TCRbeta library used unique molecular identifiers. A single record per CDR3 protein comes from TCRdb applying MiXCR to the PCR reads. This sample yields 350,000 to 450,000 distinct CDR3 sequences, of which roughly 21% are seen a single time; 3.8% belongs to the top ten. Trimming took off 4 bases at V and 2 bases at J, with 6 bases between the two ends. From germline, CDR1 is DFQATT and CDR2 SNEGSKA (reference sequence). There are 11 residues in the CDR3. This clonotype has a count of ten or more.

This chain links TRBV20-1 with TRBJ2-7; no clear D. The origin of this receptor is a human donor who donated a stem cell graft to a child with acute myeloid leukemia. The sample consisted of PBMCs from the stem cell graft donor, taken from the stem cell graft. The CDR3 DNA follows: TGCAGTGCTAAACGGGCCTACGAGCAGTACTTC. Translating it yields CSAKRAYEQYF.